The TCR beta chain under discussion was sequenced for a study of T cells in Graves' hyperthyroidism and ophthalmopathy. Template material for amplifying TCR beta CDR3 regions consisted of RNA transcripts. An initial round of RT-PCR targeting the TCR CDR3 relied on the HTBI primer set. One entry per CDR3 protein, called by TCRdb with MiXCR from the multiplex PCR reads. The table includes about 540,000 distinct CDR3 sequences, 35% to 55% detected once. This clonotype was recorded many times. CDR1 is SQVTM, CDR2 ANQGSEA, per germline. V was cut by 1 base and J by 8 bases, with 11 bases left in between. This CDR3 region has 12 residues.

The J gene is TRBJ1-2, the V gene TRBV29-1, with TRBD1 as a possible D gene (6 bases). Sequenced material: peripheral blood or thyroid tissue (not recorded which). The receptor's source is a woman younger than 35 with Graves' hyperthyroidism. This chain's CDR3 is CSVEGSGGGYTF. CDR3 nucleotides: TGCAGCGTTGAAGGCTCTGGGGGCGGCTACACCTTC.